Below are 7 T cell receptor beta chains sequenced from a single sample in a study of technical replicates of blood from a few donors. TCRdb's copy holds only in-frame clones and misses some; the assay was immunoSEQ multiplex PCR. Of fewer than 85,000 clones listed, about 94% are singletons. The specimen was T cells isolated from PBMCs. These receptors all stem from a human donor in good health.

The V gene is TRBV5-1, the J gene TRBJ2-7; 8 bases align to TRBD1. Germline V lookup: CDR1 SGHRS, CDR2 YFSETQ. V was pared by 4 bases and J by 6 bases, with 12 bases of the junction left unmatched. This CDR3 has 15 amino acids. CDR3 sequence reads: CASSITGQGTSEQYF. The CDR3 DNA reads as TGCGCCAGCAGCATAACCGGACAGGGTACGAGCGAGCAGTACTTC.

The rearrangement links TRBV4-1 to TRBJ2-3; TRBD2 aligns across 9 bases. Germline CDR1 reads MGHRA; CDR2 reads YSYEKL. There are 17 residues in the CDR3. After removal of 4 bases from V and 3 bases from J, the junction contained 11 bases not matched to a gene. CDR3 sequence (DNA): TGCGCCAGCAGCCTTTACCCGGCAGCGGGGGGAACAGATACGCAGTATTTT. Residues: CASSLYPAAGGTDTQYF.

This chain uses TRBV2 with TRBJ2-7, with TRBD2 matching 7 bases. This CDR3 is built from 13 residues. In germline, CDR1 is SNHLY, CDR2 FYNNEI. V lost 11 bases and J lost 6; bases outside the gene matches: 13. Written as DNA, the CDR3 is TGTGCCTCGAGAGCGGGAACCTACCCCGAGCAGTACTTC. It is translated as CASRAGTYPEQYF.

This chain joins TRBV10-2 and TRBJ1-2; D is unclear. The CDR3 loop spans 14 amino acids. Trimming took 4 bases from V and 6 from J, leaving 15 bases between them. The V gene's germline CDR1 is WSHSY and CDR2 SAAADI. The CDR3 nucleotides read TGCGCCAGCAGTGCAAAGGGAGGCGCGGATGGCTACACCTTC. It is translated as CASSAKGGADGYTF.

J is TRBJ2-1 and V is TRBV18; the match to TRBD1 covers 8 bases. CDR1 is KGHSH and CDR2 is LQKENI in the germline V gene. This CDR3 is 15 amino acids long. The V gene end was trimmed by 5 bases and the J gene end by 2 bases; junction bases not matched to a gene: 5. For the CDR3, the DNA is TGTGCCAGCTCATTACGACAGGGGACCTACAATGAGCAGTTCTTC. Its translation is CASSLRQGTYNEQFF.

The chain is built from TRBV7-6 and TRBJ1-1, with D maybe TRBD1 (6 bases). The CDR3 has 14 residues. V was pared by 0 bases and J by 5 bases, with 10 bases between. Germline V lookup: CDR1 SGHVS, CDR2 FNYEAQ. This CDR3 reads CASSLAGGGTEAFF. The CDR3 DNA follows: TGTGCCAGCAGCTTAGCAGGGGGAGGGACTGAAGCTTTCTTT.

The chain's CDR3 is CASRTGGSYNEQFF. DNA of the CDR3: TGTGCCAGCAGGACAGGGGGTTCCTACAATGAGCAGTTCTTC. The V and J genes are TRBV6-5 and TRBJ2-1, with 9 bases fitting TRBD1. This CDR3 region has 14 residues. J lost 1 base, V lost 6 bases, and 1 base had no gene match. In germline, CDR1 is MNHEY, CDR2 SVGAGI.